This T cell receptor beta chain originates from a study of T cells after yellow fever vaccination. In its sample, this clonotype was seen many times. One entry per CDR3 protein, called by TCRdb with MiXCR from the 5' RACE reads. The sample lists roughly 180,000 distinct CDR3 sequences, roughly 6.2% seen once, with about 2.8% in the top ten. V was clipped by 7 bases and J by 4 bases, with 19 bases between them. The CDR3 totals 16 residues. Looked up from germline, CDR1 is SGHVS and CDR2 is FQNEAQ. The source of this sequence is a man aged 18 to 29 who received the YFV17D yellow fever vaccine. The rearrangement uses TRBV7-8 and TRBJ2-2; TRBD2 is a possible D gene (6 bases). Sequencing used CD4+ T cells sorted from PBMCs, obtained on the day of the first yellow fever vaccination. The chain's CDR3 is CASTQGGAGGTGELFF. The CDR3 DNA sequence: TGTGCCAGCACCCAAGGTGGGGCCGGGGGCACCGGGGAGCTGTTTTTT.